This T cell receptor beta chain was captured by sequencing in a study of shared T cell receptors in the human thymus. V trimming: 8 bases; J trimming: 6 bases; junction bases outside the gene matches: 9. The V gene's germline CDR1 is MNHNS and CDR2 SASEGT. This CDR3 spans 15 amino acids. The assay was immunoSEQ multiplex PCR, and TCRdb's table has in-frame clones only and misses some. There are about 730,000 clones in the sample; approximately 85% occur only once, and roughly 0.01% lies in the top ten. This sample was also put to use in a study of human thymus T cells. That report adds: Resections from corrective heart surgery provided thymus tissue.

V usage is TRBV6-1 and J usage is TRBJ2-2; 10 nucleotides line up with TRBD1. The sequence was collected from a girl under three years old with a congenital heart defect. Sequenced material: thymocytes. Here the CDR3 DNA reads TGTGCCAGCGGTGGACAGGGGGATACAGCCGGGGAGCTGTTTTTT. Protein: CASGGQGDTAGELFF.